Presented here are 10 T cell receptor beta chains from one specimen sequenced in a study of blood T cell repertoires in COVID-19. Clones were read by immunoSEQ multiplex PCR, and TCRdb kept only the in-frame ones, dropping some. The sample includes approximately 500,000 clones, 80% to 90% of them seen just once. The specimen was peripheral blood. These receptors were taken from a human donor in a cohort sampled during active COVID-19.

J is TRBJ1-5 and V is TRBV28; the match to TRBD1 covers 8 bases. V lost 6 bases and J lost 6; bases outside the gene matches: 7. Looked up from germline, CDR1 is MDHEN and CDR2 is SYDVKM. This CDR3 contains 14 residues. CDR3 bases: TGTGCCAGCAGGTCACAGGGGGGTGTTCAGCCCCAGCATTTT. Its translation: CASRSQGGVQPQHF.

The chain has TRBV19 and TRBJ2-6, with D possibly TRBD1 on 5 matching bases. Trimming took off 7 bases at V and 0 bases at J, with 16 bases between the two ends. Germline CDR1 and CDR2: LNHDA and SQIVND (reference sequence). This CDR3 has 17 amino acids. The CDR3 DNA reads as TGTGCCAGTAACGACAGACCCTATGACTCTGGGGCCAACGTCCTGACTTTC. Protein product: CASNDRPYDSGANVLTF.

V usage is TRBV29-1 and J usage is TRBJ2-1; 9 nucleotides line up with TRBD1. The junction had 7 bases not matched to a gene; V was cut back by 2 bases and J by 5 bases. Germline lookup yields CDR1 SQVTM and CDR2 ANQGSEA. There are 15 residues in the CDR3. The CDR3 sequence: CSVEPGTGFDNEQFF. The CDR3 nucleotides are TGCAGCGTTGAACCCGGGACAGGGTTCGACAATGAGCAGTTCTTC.

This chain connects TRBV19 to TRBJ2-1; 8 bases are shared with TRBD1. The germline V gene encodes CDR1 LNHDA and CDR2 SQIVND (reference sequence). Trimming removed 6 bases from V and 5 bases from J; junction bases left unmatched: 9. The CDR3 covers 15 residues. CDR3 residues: CASSQSWTGNNEQFF. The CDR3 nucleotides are TGTGCCAGTAGCCAATCATGGACAGGGAACAATGAGCAGTTCTTC.

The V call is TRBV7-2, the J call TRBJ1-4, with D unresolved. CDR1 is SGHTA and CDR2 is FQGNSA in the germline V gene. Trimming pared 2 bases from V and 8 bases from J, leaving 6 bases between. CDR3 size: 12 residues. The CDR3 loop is CASSLLREKLFF. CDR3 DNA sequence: TGTGCCAGCAGCTTACTTCGGGAAAAACTGTTTTTT. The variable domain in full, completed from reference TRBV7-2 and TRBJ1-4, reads GAGVSQSPSNKVTEKGKDVELRCDPISGHTALYWYRQSLGQGLEFLIYFQGNSAPDKSGLPSDRFSAERTGGSVSTLTIQRTQQEDSAVYLCASSLLREKLFFGSGTQLSVL.

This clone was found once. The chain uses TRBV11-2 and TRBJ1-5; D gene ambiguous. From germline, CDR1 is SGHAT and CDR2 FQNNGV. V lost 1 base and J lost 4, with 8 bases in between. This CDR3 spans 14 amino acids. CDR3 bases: TGTGCCAGCAGCTTAGGGCCGCAAAATCAGCCCCAGCATTTT. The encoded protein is CASSLGPQNQPQHF.

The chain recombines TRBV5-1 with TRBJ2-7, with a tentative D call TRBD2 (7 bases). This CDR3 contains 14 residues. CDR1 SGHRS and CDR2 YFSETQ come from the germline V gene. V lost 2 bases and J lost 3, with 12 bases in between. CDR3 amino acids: CASSLERDIYEQYF. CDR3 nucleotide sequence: TGCGCCAGCAGCTTAGAGCGGGACATCTACGAGCAGTACTTC.

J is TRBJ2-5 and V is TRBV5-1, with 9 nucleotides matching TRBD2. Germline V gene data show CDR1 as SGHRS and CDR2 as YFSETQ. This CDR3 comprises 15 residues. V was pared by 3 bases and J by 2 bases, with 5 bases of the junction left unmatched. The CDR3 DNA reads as TGCGCCAGCAGCTCTAGCGGGACTTTTCAAGAGACCCAGTACTTC. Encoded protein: CASSSSGTFQETQYF.

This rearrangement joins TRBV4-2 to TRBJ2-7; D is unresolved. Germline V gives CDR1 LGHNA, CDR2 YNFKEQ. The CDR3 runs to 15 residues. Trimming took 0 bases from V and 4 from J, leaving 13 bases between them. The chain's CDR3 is CASSQDRSRAYEQYF. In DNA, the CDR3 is TGTGCCAGCAGCCAAGACCGGAGTCGAGCGTACGAGCAGTACTTC.

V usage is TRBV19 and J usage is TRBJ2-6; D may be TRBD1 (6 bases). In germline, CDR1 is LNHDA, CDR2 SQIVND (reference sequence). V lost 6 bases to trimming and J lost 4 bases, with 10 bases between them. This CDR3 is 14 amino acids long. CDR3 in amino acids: CASRTGSGANVLTF. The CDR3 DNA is TGTGCCAGTAGAACAGGGTCAGGGGCCAACGTCCTGACTTTC.